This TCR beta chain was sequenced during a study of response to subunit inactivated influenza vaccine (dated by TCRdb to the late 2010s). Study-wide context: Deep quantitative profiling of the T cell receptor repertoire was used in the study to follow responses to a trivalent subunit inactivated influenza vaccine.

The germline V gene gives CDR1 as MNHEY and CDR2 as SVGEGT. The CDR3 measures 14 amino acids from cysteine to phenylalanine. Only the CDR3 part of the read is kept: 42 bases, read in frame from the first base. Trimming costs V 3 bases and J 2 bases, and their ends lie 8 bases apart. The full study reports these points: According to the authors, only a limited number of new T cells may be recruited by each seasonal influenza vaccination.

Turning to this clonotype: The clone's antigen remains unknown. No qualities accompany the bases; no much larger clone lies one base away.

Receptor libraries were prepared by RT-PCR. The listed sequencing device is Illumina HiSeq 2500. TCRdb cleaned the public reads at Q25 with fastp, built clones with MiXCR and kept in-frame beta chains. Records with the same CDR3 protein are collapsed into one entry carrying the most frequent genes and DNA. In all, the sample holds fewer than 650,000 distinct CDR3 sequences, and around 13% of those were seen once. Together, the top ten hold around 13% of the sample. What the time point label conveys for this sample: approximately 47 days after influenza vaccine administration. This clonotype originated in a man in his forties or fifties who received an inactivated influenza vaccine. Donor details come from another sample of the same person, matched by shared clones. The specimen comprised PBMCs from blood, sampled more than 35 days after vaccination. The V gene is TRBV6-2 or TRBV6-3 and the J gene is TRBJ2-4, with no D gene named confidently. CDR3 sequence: CASSYLVSKNIQYF. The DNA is TGTGCCAGCAGTTATCTGGTTTCCAAAAACATTCAGTACTTC.